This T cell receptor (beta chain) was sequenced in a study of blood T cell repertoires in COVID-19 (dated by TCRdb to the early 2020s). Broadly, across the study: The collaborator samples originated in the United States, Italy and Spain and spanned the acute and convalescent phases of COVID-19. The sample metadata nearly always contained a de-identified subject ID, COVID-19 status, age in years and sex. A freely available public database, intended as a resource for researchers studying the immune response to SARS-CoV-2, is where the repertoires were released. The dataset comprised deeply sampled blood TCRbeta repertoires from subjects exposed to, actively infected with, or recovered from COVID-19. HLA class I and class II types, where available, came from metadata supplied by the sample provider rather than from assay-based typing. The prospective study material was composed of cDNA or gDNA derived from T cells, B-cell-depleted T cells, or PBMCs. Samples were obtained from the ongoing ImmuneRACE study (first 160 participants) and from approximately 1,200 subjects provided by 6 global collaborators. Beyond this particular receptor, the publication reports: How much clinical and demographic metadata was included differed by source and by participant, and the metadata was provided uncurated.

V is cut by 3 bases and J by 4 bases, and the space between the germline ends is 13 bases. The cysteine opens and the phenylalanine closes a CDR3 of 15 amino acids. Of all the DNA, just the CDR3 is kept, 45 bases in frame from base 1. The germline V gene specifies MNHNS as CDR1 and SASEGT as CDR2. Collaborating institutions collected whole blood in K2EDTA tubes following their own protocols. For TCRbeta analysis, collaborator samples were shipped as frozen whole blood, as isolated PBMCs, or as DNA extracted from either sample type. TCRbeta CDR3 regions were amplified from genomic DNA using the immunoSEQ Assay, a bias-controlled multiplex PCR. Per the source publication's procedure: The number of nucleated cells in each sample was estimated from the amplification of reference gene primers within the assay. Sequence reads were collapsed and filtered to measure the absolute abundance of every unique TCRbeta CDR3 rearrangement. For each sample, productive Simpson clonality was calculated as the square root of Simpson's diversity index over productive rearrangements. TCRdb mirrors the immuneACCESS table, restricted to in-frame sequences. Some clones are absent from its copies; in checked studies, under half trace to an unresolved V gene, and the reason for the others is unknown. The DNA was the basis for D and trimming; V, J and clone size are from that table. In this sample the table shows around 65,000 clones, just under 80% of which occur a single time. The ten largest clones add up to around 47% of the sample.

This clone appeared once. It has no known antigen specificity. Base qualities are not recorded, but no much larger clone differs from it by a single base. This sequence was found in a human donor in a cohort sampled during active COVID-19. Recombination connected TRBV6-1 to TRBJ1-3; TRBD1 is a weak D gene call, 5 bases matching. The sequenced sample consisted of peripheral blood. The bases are TGTGCCAGCAGTGAGTCCCGCGGGGCCGGAAACACCATATATTTT. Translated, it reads CASSESRGAGNTIYF.